Following are 27 T cell receptor beta chains from one sample sequenced in a study of T cell responses to AZD1222 COVID-19 vaccine. This table comes from immunoSEQ multiplex PCR, and its TCRdb copy is limited to in-frame clones, with some not included. The sample lists 150,000 to 200,000 clones, 90% to 95% occurring once. Specimen: peripheral blood, collected on day 0 of AZD1222 vaccination. These receptors originate from an adult in good health.

This sequence joins TRBV2 and TRBJ2-2; D perhaps matches TRBD2 (5 bases). The CDR3 runs to 15 residues. Germline V gives CDR1 SNHLY, CDR2 FYNNEI. V was trimmed by 3 bases and J by 2 bases, leaving 10 bases between them. CDR3 in amino acids: CASSDGGGNTGELFF. Written as DNA, the CDR3 is TGTGCCAGCAGTGACGGCGGAGGAAACACCGGGGAGCTGTTTTTT.

The chain is built from TRBV7-2 and TRBJ2-3; 8 bases are shared with TRBD2. J lost 2 bases, V lost 5 bases, and 9 bases had no gene match. This CDR3 spans 16 amino acids. Germline loops: CDR1 SGHTA, CDR2 FQGNSA. For the CDR3, the DNA is TGTGCCAGCAGCCTCCTAGCGGGTCTACCCACAGATACGCAGTATTTT. It specifies CASSLLAGLPTDTQYF.

This clone was seen just once. The V and J genes are TRBV6-5 and TRBJ1-5; D remains ambiguous. Deletions cut 6 bases from V and 5 bases from J, with 14 bases between. The germline CDR1 and CDR2 sequences are MNHEY and SVGAGI. The CDR3 spans 14 residues. The CDR3 reads CASRGQLGDQPQHF. DNA of the CDR3: TGTGCCAGCAGGGGTCAGCTCGGGGATCAGCCCCAGCATTTT.

This sequence joins TRBV11-2 and TRBJ2-2, with 7 bases matching TRBD1. The CDR3 is 15 residues long. With V trimmed by 5 bases and J by 1 base, 4 bases remained unmatched. CDR1 and CDR2 (germline): SGHAT, FQNNGV. CDR3 coding DNA: TGTGCCAGCAGCGCTGGGACAGTGAACACCGGGGAGCTGTTTTTT. As protein: CASSAGTVNTGELFF.

CDR3 coding DNA: TGTGCCAGCACCCTAGAGGGGGGGGATACGCAGTATTTT. It translates to CASTLEGGDTQYF. This sequence joins TRBV2 and TRBJ2-3, with D possibly TRBD2 on 7 matching bases. Trimming cost V 7 bases and J 6 bases, with 14 bases left between them. Germline-derived CDR1 and CDR2 are SNHLY and FYNNEI. The CDR3 runs to 13 residues.

V gene TRBV10-3 combines with J gene TRBJ2-2, with D perhaps matching TRBD1 (5 bases). CDR1 and CDR2 (germline): ENHRY, SYGVKD. Trimming shortened V by 0 bases and J by 8 bases, and 19 bases separated the two germline ends. The CDR3 spans 17 residues. This CDR3 is CAISESKEEGRTGELFF. For the CDR3, the DNA is TGTGCCATCAGTGAGTCGAAGGAAGAAGGACGGACAGGGGAGCTGTTTTTT.

CDR3 sequence (DNA): TGTGCCAGCAGCTTAGTCTTCCGACAGGGGGGTTCCGGTTACAATGAGCAGTTCTTC. Amino acid sequence: CASSLVFRQGGSGYNEQFF. This chain joins TRBV7-9 and TRBJ2-1; TRBD1 agrees at 9 bases. V shed 1 base and J 4 bases; nucleotides not matched to a gene: 14. Germline loops: CDR1 SEHNR, CDR2 FQNEAQ (reference sequence). The CDR3 runs to 19 residues.

CDR3 in DNA: TGTGCCAGCAGCCCGTGGACAGGTGGGGGGCTAGCTGAAGCTTTCTTT. This encodes CASSPWTGGGLAEAFF. J is TRBJ1-1 and V is TRBV7-9; TRBD1 matches at 7 bases. V shed 5 bases, J shed 6 bases, and the junction held 15 bases outside the gene matches. Germline-derived CDR1 and CDR2 are SEHNR and FQNEAQ (reference sequence). The CDR3 contains 16 residues.

The chain employs TRBV20-1 and TRBJ2-3; D gene unclear. Between the trimmed V and J ends, which lost 6 bases and 3 bases, there was a span of 7 bases. CDR1 DFQATT and CDR2 SNEGSKA come from the germline V gene (reference sequence). The CDR3 contains 11 residues. CDR3 residues: CSAPRTDTQYF. CDR3 coding DNA: TGCAGTGCCCCCAGAACAGATACGCAGTATTTT.

The chain carries TRBV5-1 and TRBJ1-6; D remains ambiguous. The CDR3 is made up of 15 amino acids. Deletions cut 4 bases from V and 4 bases from J, with 12 bases between. Per germline, CDR1 SGHRS and CDR2 YFSETQ. The CDR3 reads CASSPQVLYNSPLHF. The CDR3 DNA is TGCGCCAGCAGCCCGCAGGTCCTTTATAATTCACCCCTCCACTTT.

This rearrangement joins TRBV5-4 to TRBJ1-1, with D unresolved. CDR3 size: 14 residues. Trimming removed 2 bases from V and 7 bases from J, with 15 bases in between. Germline CDR1 and CDR2: SGHNT and YYREEE (reference sequence). CDR3 in amino acids: CASSFPGSPYEAFF. In DNA, the CDR3 is TGTGCCAGCAGCTTTCCGGGCAGCCCTTATGAAGCTTTCTTT. The variable domain in full, with the rest retrieved from reference TRBV5-4 and TRBJ1-1, is ETGVTQSPTHLIKTRGQQVTLRCSSQSGHNTVSWYQQALGQGPQFIFQYYREEENGRGNFPPRFSGLQFPNYSSELNVNALELDDSALYLCASSFPGSPYEAFFGQGTRLTVV.

The rearrangement joins TRBV27 to TRBJ2-5; 11 bases match TRBD1. CDR3 length: 15 amino acids. V gave up 5 bases and J gave up 5 bases; unmatched junction bases: 7. Germline V CDR1 and CDR2: MNHEY, SMNVEV (reference sequence). CDR3 loop: CASSPGQGALETQYF. The CDR3 DNA follows: TGTGCCAGCAGTCCCGGACAGGGGGCTCTTGAGACCCAGTACTTC.

This chain uses TRBV6-5 with TRBJ1-5, with TRBD1 matching 9 bases. The CDR3 is made up of 14 amino acids. Losses at the gene ends were 6 bases for V and 4 bases for J; bases not matched to a gene: 4. From germline, CDR1 is MNHEY and CDR2 SVGAGI. This chain's CDR3 is CASSRGTGNQPQHF. CDR3 DNA sequence: TGTGCCAGCAGCCGCGGGACAGGGAATCAGCCCCAGCATTTT.

J is TRBJ2-3 and V is TRBV12-5, with D hard to call. This CDR3 spans 16 amino acids. Germline CDR1 and CDR2: LGHNT and FRNRAP. V gave up 1 base and J gave up 5 bases, with 16 bases separating them. CDR3 in DNA: TGTGCTAGTGGTTTGGGGCTGGGAAGTTTACGAGATACGCAGTATTTT. This sequence encodes CASGLGLGSLRDTQYF. The variable domain in full, with the rest retrieved from reference TRBV12-5 and TRBJ2-3, is DARVTQTPRHKVTEMGQEVTMRCQPILGHNTVFWYRQTMMQGLELLAYFRNRAPLDDSGMPKDRFSAEMPDATLATLKIQPSEPRDSAVYFCASGLGLGSLRDTQYFGPGTRLTVL.

The chain carries TRBV12-3 or TRBV12-4 and TRBJ1-6; possibly TRBD1 for D (6 bases). The V gene lost 2 bases and the J gene lost 7 bases, with 6 bases spanning the gap. The CDR3 is 13 residues long. CDR3 loop: CASSLQGNSPLHF. The CDR3 DNA reads TGTGCCAGCAGTTTACAGGGGAATTCACCCCTCCACTTT.

This chain joins TRBV3-1 (or the pseudogene TRBV3-2) and TRBJ1-5, with a weak D call TRBD1 (5 bases). Trimming removed 2 bases at V and 2 bases at J, with 10 bases between. The CDR3 consists of 15 residues. The germline gives CDR1 LGHDT, CDR2 YNNKEL (reference sequence). The CDR3 spells CASSQFGGGNQPQHF. The DNA of the CDR3 is TGTGCCAGCAGCCAATTCGGAGGGGGCAATCAGCCCCAGCATTTT.

This clone was found once. The chain employs TRBV3-1 (or the pseudogene TRBV3-2) and TRBJ2-7, with a possible D match to TRBD1 (5 bases). Trimming left V 1 base short and J 7 bases short, with 14 bases between. CDR3 size: 14 residues. Germline CDR1 and CDR2: LGHDT and YNNKEL (reference sequence). CDR3: CASSQAGHGSEQYF. CDR3 nucleotide sequence: TGTGCCAGCAGCCAAGCCGGACACGGATCGGAGCAGTACTTC.

This chain links TRBV7-9 with TRBJ1-2; no definite D call. V lost 1 base and J lost 6, with 6 bases in between. The CDR3 is 12 residues long. CDR1 is SEHNR and CDR2 is FQNEAQ in the germline V gene (reference sequence). The DNA for the CDR3 is TGTGCCAGCAGCTTAGATCAGGATGGCTACACCTTC. Translated, it gives CASSLDQDGYTF.

V is TRBV2 and J is TRBJ1-2; 9 bases line up with TRBD1. The length of the CDR3 is 13 residues. Germline values: CDR1 SNHLY, CDR2 FYNNEI. The V and J ends lost 8 bases and 5 bases, in that order; junction bases with no gene match: 6. This chain's CDR3 is CASLGQGIYGYTF. DNA of the CDR3: TGTGCCAGCTTGGGACAGGGAATATATGGCTACACCTTC.

The chain recombines TRBV18 with TRBJ1-3; 7 bases line up with TRBD1. The germline CDR1 and CDR2 sequences are KGHSH and LQKENI. V lost 4 bases, J lost 4 bases, and 16 bases stayed unmatched. This CDR3 region has 18 residues. For the CDR3, the DNA is TGTGCCAGCTCACTCCTATACCCAAAAACAGGGGACGGAAACACCATATATTTT. Translating gives CASSLLYPKTGDGNTIYF.

CDR3 sequence (DNA): TGTGCCAGCAGCCAAGACTCTGTCTACGAGCAGTACTTC. This codes for CASSQDSVYEQYF. The V and J genes are TRBV14 and TRBJ2-7, with D unclear. The V end lost 0 bases, the J end lost 3 bases, and 6 bases lay between the germline ends. Germline V gene lookup returns CDR1 SGHDN and CDR2 FVKESK. The length of the CDR3 is 13 residues.

The chain recombines TRBV4-1 with TRBJ1-5; 10 nucleotides line up with TRBD1. CDR3 length: 16 amino acids. The V segment lost 3 bases and the J segment 6 bases; nucleotides outside the gene matches: 8. CDR1 and CDR2 (germline): MGHRA, YSYEKL. This chain's CDR3 is CASSQGQGIIIQPQHF. CDR3 sequence (DNA): TGCGCCAGCAGCCAGGGACAGGGGATTATTATTCAGCCCCAGCATTTT.

The CDR3 coding sequence is TGTGCTAGTGGTTTGCCAACGACAGCGCCCAACTATGGCTACACCTTC. Translation: CASGLPTTAPNYGYTF. The J gene is TRBJ1-2, the V gene TRBV12-5, with D tentatively TRBD1 (5 bases). The CDR3 runs 16 residues. V dropped 2 bases and J dropped 2 bases, with 15 bases sitting between them. Germline assignment: CDR1 LGHNT and CDR2 FRNRAP.

The rearrangement links TRBV7-9 to TRBJ1-5; 9 bases agree with TRBD1. The V gene end was trimmed by 5 bases and the J gene end by 3 bases; junction bases not matched to a gene: 8. Germline V gene data show CDR1 as SEHNR and CDR2 as FQNEAQ (reference sequence). The CDR3 loop spans 16 amino acids. In DNA, the CDR3 is TGTGCCAGCAGCGCATCCGGGACAGGGTACAATCAGCCCCAGCATTTT. This translates into CASSASGTGYNQPQHF. Full variable domain (rest looked up from reference TRBV7-9 and TRBJ1-5): DTGVSQNPRHKITKRGQNVTFRCDPISEHNRLYWYRQTLGQGPEFLTYFQNEAQLEKSRLLSDRFSAERPKGSFSTLEIQRTEQGDSAMYLCASSASGTGYNQPQHFGDGTRLSIL.

V usage is TRBV29-1 and J usage is TRBJ1-4, with TRBD1 matching over 9 bases. Germline V gene lookup returns CDR1 SQVTM and CDR2 ANQGSEA. V was pared by 7 bases and J by 5 bases, with 5 bases of the junction left unmatched. The CDR3 runs to 13 residues. CDR3 protein: CSGGQGLNEKLFF. The CDR3 DNA reads TGCAGCGGAGGACAGGGGTTGAATGAAAAACTGTTTTTT.

This clone was found a few times. This sequence joins TRBV6-6 and TRBJ2-1, with D perhaps given as TRBD1 or TRBD2 (5 bases each). Trimming took off 7 bases at V and 7 bases at J, with 14 bases between the two ends. This CDR3 is built from 13 residues. CDR1 is MNHNY, CDR2 SVGAGI, per germline (reference sequence). The CDR3 loop is CASNPGTWNEQFF. The CDR3 region has the DNA TGTGCCAGCAATCCAGGGACGTGGAATGAGCAGTTCTTC.

The chain has TRBV4-1 and TRBJ2-2; 9 bases fit TRBD2. The junction had 5 bases not matched to a gene; V was cut back by 4 bases and J by 2 bases. This CDR3 spans 16 amino acids. CDR1 MGHRA and CDR2 YSYEKL come from the germline V gene. This CDR3 reads CASSPRTSVNTGELFF. CDR3 nucleotides: TGCGCCAGCAGCCCCCGGACTAGCGTCAACACCGGGGAGCTGTTTTTT.